These 31 T cell receptor beta chains were sequenced from one sample in a study of post-analysis software for immune sequencing data. Study conclusions and caveats: Controls showed lower frequencies than patients for a few TRBV segments, and TRBV5-6, TRBV5-1 and TRBV20-1 were among these.

No cognate antigen is known for these TCRs. Every TCR beta cDNA library bore unique molecular identifiers. MiXCR was run by TCRdb on the PCR reads, yielding one entry per CDR3 protein. The sample includes over 300,000 distinct CDR3 sequences, 30% to 45% seen only once; the top ten take under 15%. Input material: blood. The receptors originated from a girl between 10 and 17 years old with multiple sclerosis.

A few counts support this clonotype. The rearrangement joins TRBV7-9 to TRBJ2-5; TRBD2 agrees at 9 bases. The germline CDR1 and CDR2 sequences are SEHNR and FQNEAQ (reference sequence). V trimming: 11 bases; J trimming: 11 bases; junction bases outside the gene matches: 15. There are 13 residues in the CDR3. CDR3 sequence: CAGAGGPQNEQYF. CDR3 DNA: TGTGCCGGGGCGGGGGGGCCCCAAAATGAGCAGTACTTC.

This clonotype has more than one count but fewer than ten. The rearrangement joins TRBV28 to TRBJ1-1, with D tentatively TRBD1 (5 bases). This CDR3 region has 15 residues. V dropped 6 bases and J dropped 1 base, with 15 bases sitting between them. Per germline, CDR1 MDHEN and CDR2 SYDVKM. The CDR3 coding sequence is TGTGCCAGCAGGACCCCTAGGACAAAGAACACTGAAGCTTTCTTT. This codes for CASRTPRTKNTEAFF. The variable domain in full, with the rest retrieved from reference TRBV28 and TRBJ1-1, is DVKVTQSSRYLVKRTGEKVFLECVQDMDHENMFWYRQDPGLGLRLIYFSYDVKMKEKGDIPEGYSVSREKKERFSLILESASTNQTSMYLCASRTPRTKNTEAFFGQGTRLTVV.

The rearrangement joins TRBV15 to TRBJ2-5; D is perhaps TRBD2 (5 bases). The ends were cut back, 0 bases at V and 4 bases at J, with 12 bases in the middle. The CDR3 covers 15 residues. Germline V CDR1 and CDR2: LNHNV, YYDKDF (reference sequence). CDR3 in amino acids: CATSRDLGLIETQYF. CDR3 in DNA: TGTGCCACCAGCAGAGACCTAGGACTGATAGAGACCCAGTACTTC.

The CDR3: CASSGMGGNTEAFF. CDR3 coding DNA: TGTGCCAGCAGCGGCATGGGGGGGAACACTGAAGCTTTCTTT. The V gene is TRBV7-2, the J gene TRBJ1-1, with D maybe TRBD1 (5 bases). V lost 5 bases and J lost 1, with 11 bases in between. The CDR3 sequence is 14 residues long. The germline V gene has CDR1 SGHTA and CDR2 FQGNSA.

CDR3 DNA: TGTGCCATCAGTGCCGGGCGGGGAGGGGAGACCCAGTACTTC. Protein sequence: CAISAGRGGETQYF. The rearrangement uses TRBV10-3 and TRBJ2-5, with 7 bases aligning to TRBD2. V shed 4 bases, J shed 5 bases, and the junction held 7 bases outside the gene matches. The CDR3 is 14 residues long. From germline, CDR1 is ENHRY and CDR2 SYGVKD.

The genes are TRBV7-3 and TRBJ2-5, with 7 bases fitting TRBD1. V shed 2 bases and J 3 bases; nucleotides not matched to a gene: 3. CDR1 and CDR2 from the germline V gene are SGHTA and FQGTGA. CDR3 length equals 14 residues. The CDR3: CASSLRQGEETQYF. CDR3 sequence (DNA): TGTGCCAGCAGCTTACGTCAGGGGGAAGAGACCCAGTACTTC.

This clonotype was found many times. This chain connects TRBV29-1 to TRBJ2-7; D not resolved. The V end was cut by 1 base, the J end by 2 bases, with 9 bases between. Germline lookup yields CDR1 SQVTM and CDR2 ANQGSEA. The CDR3 runs 13 residues. The CDR3: CSVEGNYPYEQYF. CDR3 DNA: TGCAGCGTTGAAGGGAATTACCCCTACGAGCAGTACTTC.

The chain couples TRBV7-9 to TRBJ2-7, with TRBD1 matching over 8 bases. This CDR3 has 17 amino acids. V was clipped by 8 bases and J by 2 bases; unmatched bases: 17. CDR1 and CDR2 from the germline V gene are SEHNR and FQNEAQ (reference sequence). The DNA for the CDR3 is TGTGCCAGCTTCCCCACAGGGGGGCCGAGGACCCCCTACGAGCAGTACTTC. It is translated as CASFPTGGPRTPYEQYF.

This clonotype is a singleton in its sample. The chain carries TRBV4-2 and TRBJ2-6; D unclear. The germline V gene encodes CDR1 LGHNA and CDR2 YNFKEQ. V gave up 0 bases and J gave up 1 base, with 10 bases separating them. This CDR3 spans 17 amino acids. The CDR3 loop reads CASSQELASSGANVLTF. The DNA for the CDR3 is TGTGCCAGCAGCCAAGAATTAGCAAGTTCTGGGGCCAACGTCCTGACTTTC.

In this sample, this clonotype turned up a few times. The chain has TRBV5-1 and TRBJ1-1; the D is unclear. Germline V lookup: CDR1 SGHRS, CDR2 YFSETQ. Trimming removed 4 bases from V and 3 bases from J, with 19 bases in between. The CDR3 runs 16 residues. The CDR3 sequence is CASSPGQQFGDTEAFF. In nucleotides, the CDR3 is TGCGCCAGCAGCCCTGGGCAGCAATTTGGGGACACTGAAGCTTTCTTT.

This clonotype came up a few times. The V and J genes are TRBV29-1 and TRBJ2-1, with 9 positions matching TRBD2. Germline loops: CDR1 SQVTM, CDR2 ANQGSEA. With V trimmed by 3 bases and J by 5 bases, 2 bases remained unmatched. The CDR3 contains 13 residues. CDR3 in amino acids: CSVETSGHNEQFF. CDR3 sequence (DNA): TGCAGCGTTGAGACTAGCGGACACAATGAGCAGTTCTTC.

The V and J genes are TRBV7-2 and TRBJ2-3, with TRBD2 identical over 9 bases. The CDR3 contains 16 residues. Germline CDR1 and CDR2: SGHTA and FQGNSA. The V gene end was trimmed by 0 bases and the J gene end by 5 bases; junction bases not matched to a gene: 6. Written as DNA, the CDR3 is TGTGCCAGCAGCTTAGCTAGCGGGGGCTTGCGAGATACGCAGTATTTT. Translation: CASSLASGGLRDTQYF. The full variable domain, with the rest looked up from reference TRBV7-2 and TRBJ2-3, is GAGVSQSPSNKVTEKGKDVELRCDPISGHTALYWYRQSLGQGLEFLIYFQGNSAPDKSGLPSDRFSAERTGGSVSTLTIQRTQQEDSAVYLCASSLASGGLRDTQYFGPGTRLTVL.

This clonotype has more than one count but fewer than ten. The chain recombines TRBV5-6 with TRBJ2-7; a weak D match, TRBD2 (6 bases). With 0 bases removed from V and 5 bases from J, the gap between germline ends came to 15 bases. Germline V gene data show CDR1 as SGHDT and CDR2 as YYEEEE. The CDR3 extends over 15 amino acids. CDR3 amino acids: CASSLGRVWSHEQYF. The CDR3 DNA follows: TGTGCCAGCAGCTTGGGGAGGGTTTGGTCCCACGAGCAGTACTTC. The full variable domain, rest sourced from reference TRBV5-6 and TRBJ2-7, is DAGVTQSPTHLIKTRGQQVTLRCSPKSGHDTVSWYQQALGQGPQFIFQYYEEEERQRGNFPDRFSGHQFPNYSSELNVNALLLGDSALYLCASSLGRVWSHEQYFGPGTRLTVT.

This clonotype was found a few times. A much larger clone differs from this one at a single base, so this may be a read error. This sequence joins TRBV5-8 and TRBJ1-5; D is unresolved. The CDR3 is 14 residues long. With 3 bases removed from V and 1 base from J, the gap between germline ends came to 8 bases. CDR1 SGHTS and CDR2 YDEGEE come from the germline V gene. The CDR3 reads CASSWENSNQPQHF. CDR3 DNA: TGTGCCAGCAGCTGGGAAAACAGCAATCAGCCCCAGCATTTT.

The rearrangement joins TRBV12-3 or TRBV12-4 to TRBJ2-4; 8 bases align to TRBD1. The length of the CDR3 is 14 residues. J lost 8 bases, V lost 2 bases, and 5 bases had no gene match. CDR3 DNA sequence: TGTGCCAGCAGTTTACAGGGGGCTAGGGACATTCAGTACTTC. Its translation: CASSLQGARDIQYF.

The chain has TRBV7-2 and TRBJ2-7; 7 bases fit TRBD2. Per the germline V gene, CDR1 is SGHTA and CDR2 is FQGNSA. Germline trimming cut 1 base from V and 4 bases from J; bases unmatched to any gene: 7. This CDR3 is 15 amino acids long. The CDR3 bases are TGTGCCAGCAGCTTAGGCCCGTACGGGGGGTACGAGCAGTACTTC. Protein product: CASSLGPYGGYEQYF.

This clonotype was seen only once. The V and J genes are TRBV7-9 and TRBJ2-1; 9 bases fit TRBD2. The CDR3 is made up of 15 amino acids. The V gene's germline CDR1 is SEHNR and CDR2 FQNEAQ (reference sequence). The junction had 10 bases not matched to a gene; V was cut back by 8 bases and J by 5 bases. CDR3 sequence: CASSPSGGLDNEQFF. The CDR3, as DNA: TGTGCCAGCTCCCCAAGCGGGGGGCTCGACAATGAGCAGTTCTTC.

This clonotype was counted only a few times. The V call is TRBV12-3 or TRBV12-4, the J call TRBJ2-3; 7 bases map to TRBD1. Trimming cost V 4 bases and J 0 bases; bases outside gene matches: 13. The CDR3 is made up of 18 amino acids. CDR3 DNA: TGTGCCAGCAGTTCCCTGGGCCGGGACAGCCTTAGCACAGATACGCAGTATTTT. Translated, it gives CASSSLGRDSLSTDTQYF.

This clonotype was seen ten or more times. This chain uses TRBV10-3 with TRBJ2-7, with D maybe TRBD1 (5 bases). This CDR3 is built from 13 residues. CDR1 ENHRY and CDR2 SYGVKD come from the germline V gene. V was pared by 3 bases and J by 5 bases, with 11 bases between. As DNA, the CDR3 is TGTGCCATCAGTGATGGGGCGCGAAACGAGCAGTACTTC. Its protein product is CAISDGARNEQYF.

The gene calls are TRBV7-9 and TRBJ2-2; the D is unclear. Germline V gene sequence: CDR1 SEHNR, CDR2 FQNEAQ (reference sequence). The CDR3 length is 11 residues. Trimming removed 6 bases from V and 3 bases from J, with 2 bases in between. For the CDR3, the DNA is TGTGCCAGCAGATACACCGGGGAGCTGTTTTTT. Encoded protein: CASRYTGELFF.

V usage is TRBV9 and J usage is TRBJ2-1; a possible D gene is TRBD1 (5 bases). Germline CDR1 reads SGDLS; CDR2 reads YYNGEE. The CDR3 consists of 15 residues. Trimming cost V 0 bases and J 3 bases, with 10 bases left between them. DNA of the CDR3: TGTGCCAGCAGCGTAGAGCTAGGGGACTACAATGAGCAGTTCTTC. Its protein product is CASSVELGDYNEQFF.

The V and J genes are TRBV7-8 and TRBJ2-5; 7 nucleotides align to TRBD2. The CDR3 contains 16 residues. J was trimmed by 2 bases and V by 7 bases; bases with no gene match: 13. Germline CDR1 reads SGHVS; CDR2 reads FQNEAQ. The CDR3 sequence: CASNQLAVGLQETQYF. CDR3 DNA: TGTGCCAGCAACCAACTTGCAGTGGGACTACAAGAGACCCAGTACTTC.

The rearrangement joins TRBV27 to TRBJ2-5; 7 nucleotides line up with TRBD1. Judging by the DNA end, TRBJ2-7 fits better; the J call may be wrong. CDR3 length: 13 residues. The V gene's germline CDR1 is MNHEY and CDR2 SMNVEV (reference sequence). The CDR3 DNA follows: TGTGCCAGCAGTTCCCGACAGGGCAACGAGCAGTACTTC. Translation: CASSSRQGNEQYF.

Ten or more counts support this clonotype. The V and J genes are TRBV20-1 and TRBJ2-1; 12 positions match TRBD2. This CDR3 has 14 residues. V was pared by 5 bases and J by 7 bases, with 6 bases of the junction left unmatched. The germline gives CDR1 DFQATT, CDR2 SNEGSKA (reference sequence). The CDR3 nucleotides are TGCAGTGCTGTCGGACTAGCGGGGTGGAATGAGCAGTTCTTC. Amino acid sequence: CSAVGLAGWNEQFF.

The chain couples TRBV3-1 to TRBJ1-1, with D tentatively TRBD1 (6 bases). The CDR3 length is 16 residues. With 3 bases removed from V and 0 bases from J, the gap between germline ends came to 14 bases. CDR1 is LGHDT and CDR2 is YNNKEL in the germline V gene (reference sequence). The CDR3 region has the DNA TGTGCCAGCAGCCATCCGTTGAGGGGGTTGAACACTGAAGCTTTCTTT. Amino acid sequence: CASSHPLRGLNTEAFF.

The gene calls are TRBV7-2 and TRBJ2-3; D ambiguous. Trimming shortened V by 4 bases and J by 1 base, and 12 bases separated the two germline ends. The V gene's germline CDR1 is SGHTA and CDR2 FQGNSA. The CDR3 runs to 15 residues. CDR3 in DNA: TGTGCCAGCAGCTCTGGGGTTTCGGGCACAGATACGCAGTATTTT. Amino acid sequence: CASSSGVSGTDTQYF.

This clonotype has at least ten counts. V and J are TRBV20-1 and TRBJ2-3; D perhaps matches TRBD1 (5 bases). CDR1 and CDR2 from the germline V gene are DFQATT and SNEGSKA (reference sequence). CDR3 size: 12 residues. V lost 7 bases to trimming and J lost 1 base, with 9 bases between them. The CDR3 bases are TGCAGTGTCGAGACAGGCACAGATACGCAGTATTTT. Translated, it gives CSVETGTDTQYF.

The rearrangement links TRBV9 to TRBJ2-5; D possibly corresponds to TRBD2 (6 bases). CDR1 and CDR2 (germline): SGDLS, YYNGEE. CDR3 length equals 15 residues. V lost 4 bases to trimming and J lost 5 bases, with 18 bases between them. CDR3 region: CASSRRGVGRETQYF. Written as DNA, the CDR3 is TGTGCCAGCAGCCGGCGCGGGGTTGGGAGGGAGACCCAGTACTTC.

In its sample, this clonotype was seen once. This chain links TRBV20-1 with TRBJ2-5; D is possibly TRBD1 (5 bases). The CDR3 totals 13 residues. Germline V gene sequence: CDR1 DFQATT, CDR2 SNEGSKA (reference sequence). Trimming shortened V by 4 bases and J by 5 bases, and 14 bases separated the two germline ends. CDR3 in amino acids: CSATHDRQETQYF. Here the CDR3 DNA reads TGCAGTGCTACCCACGACAGACAGGAGACCCAGTACTTC.

This clonotype was picked up a small number of times. The chain recombines TRBV20-1 with TRBJ2-6; D ambiguous. CDR1 DFQATT and CDR2 SNEGSKA come from the germline V gene (reference sequence). This CDR3 is 14 amino acids long. V was clipped by 5 bases and J by 0 bases, with 8 bases between them. The CDR3 sequence: CSAGANSGANVLTF. The CDR3 coding sequence is TGCAGTGCTGGCGCGAACTCTGGGGCCAACGTCCTGACTTTC.

The CDR3 nucleotides read TGTGCCAGCAGTTTGGGACAGACTAGCAATCAGCCCCAGCATTTT. Its protein is CASSLGQTSNQPQHF. This chain joins TRBV12-3 or TRBV12-4 and TRBJ1-5; 7 positions agree with TRBD1. With V trimmed by 3 bases and J by 0 bases, 2 bases remained unmatched. The CDR3 totals 15 residues.